These T cell receptor beta chains were read from a single sample in a study of blood T cell repertoires in COVID-19. Method: immunoSEQ multiplex PCR; TCRdb's copy keeps in-frame clones and lacks some. The data contain around 190,000 clones, 70% to 85% of them singletons. Sequencing was done on a sample of PBMCs or T cells enriched from blood (not recorded which). The receptors here all came from a woman aged 25 to 39 who had recovered from COVID-19. The CDR3 runs from the conserved cysteine through the conserved F or W. A D gene is named only where the DNA matches it firmly. Clone size is stated in some rows and not others, as once, few, many or a class when expanded.

d_call clone_size j_call v_call cdr3_aa cdr3_nt
- - TRBJ1-5 TRBV28 CASSLLAVNQPQHF TGTGCCAGCAGTTTATTGGCGGTGAATCAGCCCCAGCATTTT
TRBD1 once TRBJ2-7 TRBV7-8 CASSLISGTGTYEQYF TGTGCCAGCAGCTTAATTTCTGGGACAGGGACCTACGAGCAGTACTTC
- - TRBJ1-5 TRBV28 CASSSGLSNQPQHF TGTGCCAGCAGTTCAGGGTTAAGCAATCAGCCCCAGCATTTT
- - TRBJ1-1 TRBV28 CASSPTGMNTEAFF TGTGCCAGCAGTCCTACAGGGATGAACACTGAAGCTTTCTTT
- - TRBJ1-1 TRBV19 CAIREDRTTEAFF TGTGCCATCCGAGAGGACAGAACCACTGAAGCTTTCTTT
TRBD2 few TRBJ2-5 TRBV28 CASSFPLAGGFETQYF TGTGCCAGCAGTTTCCCACTAGCGGGGGGGTTTGAGACCCAGTACTTC
TRBD1 - TRBJ1-1 TRBV6-5 CASSWTGRTEAFF TGTGCCAGCAGTTGGACAGGGAGGACTGAAGCTTTCTTT
- - TRBJ1-5 TRBV6-2/TRBV6-3 CASSYTLGQTDNQPQHF TGTGCCAGCAGTTACACTCTGGGACAAACCGACAATCAGCCCCAGCATTTT
- - TRBJ1-1 TRBV6-5 CASSYSRNTEAFF TGTGCCAGCAGTTACTCGAGGAACACTGAAGCTTTCTTT
TRBD1 - TRBJ1-6 TRBV10-1 CASSESRQGGSPLHF TGCGCCAGCAGTGAGTCAAGACAGGGGGGTTCACCCCTCCACTTT
TRBD1 - TRBJ2-1 TRBV3-1/TRBV3-2 CASSRNHGTGEEQFF TGTGCCAGCAGCCGTAATCACGGGACAGGGGAGGAGCAGTTCTTC
TRBD1 - TRBJ1-2 TRBV9 CASSVATTGVGYTF TGTGCCAGCAGCGTAGCGACTACAGGGGTAGGCTACACCTTC
- - TRBJ1-2 TRBV7-6 CASSRIGGDYGYTF TGTGCCAGCAGCCGGATAGGGGGAGACTATGGCTACACCTTC
- - TRBJ2-3 TRBV7-9 CASSPRRVNTQYF TGTGCCAGCAGCCCCCGGAGGGTGAATACGCAGTATTTT
- - TRBJ2-1 TRBV11-3 CASSLPGTPYNEQFF TGTGCCAGCAGCCTGCCCGGGACACCCTACAATGAGCAGTTCTTC
TRBD2 - TRBJ2-5 TRBV7-2 CASSLVAGGTQETQYF TGTGCCAGCAGCTTAGTGGCGGGAGGGACGCAAGAGACCCAGTACTTC
- few TRBJ1-4 TRBV23-1 CASSHRSTDYSELFF TGCGCCAGCAGTCACCGGTCTACAGACTATTCGGAACTGTTTTTT
TRBD2 once TRBJ2-1 TRBV18 CASSSRRGSGGTSSYNEQFF TGTGCCAGCTCATCGCGGCGCGGTAGCGGGGGTACTAGCTCCTACAATGAGCAGTTCTTC